This TCR beta chain was recorded in a study of T cells in Graves' hyperthyroidism and ophthalmopathy. This clonotype was recorded at least ten times. Germline V gives CDR1 SGDLS, CDR2 YYNGEE. Trimming pared 2 bases from V and 7 bases from J, leaving 19 bases between. This CDR3 spans 15 amino acids. Researchers amplified the TCR beta CDR3 regions from RNA transcripts. In the first-round RT-PCR of the TCR CDR3, the HTBI primer set was used. TCRdb re-called the multiplex PCR reads through MiXCR, storing one row per CDR3 protein. The data contain approximately 400,000 distinct CDR3 sequences, 14% of them singletons.

This chain joins TRBV9 and TRBJ2-7; D not certain. What was sequenced was blood. The clonotype was recovered from a woman aged 25-40 years with Graves' ophthalmopathy. CDR3 sequence: CASSVESAHNREQYF. The CDR3 DNA reads TGTGCCAGCAGCGTGGAGTCAGCCCACAACCGGGAGCAGTACTTC.